The entry that follows covers one T cell receptor beta chain sequence. Assay used: immunoSEQ multiplex PCR; TCRdb lists only in-frame clones, some missing. The table has 85,000 to 100,000 clones, around 86% seen once. The sample's time point: pretreatment peripheral blood. Individual patients had between 1 and 8 samples, taken pretreatment and on-treatment. This record comes from a study of PD-L1 blockade in urothelial cancer. Study-wide background: Blood drawn 3 weeks (second dose) and 6 weeks after treatment start was analyzed.

The V gene end was trimmed by 3 bases and the J gene end by 5 bases; junction bases not matched to a gene: 5. CDR1 and CDR2 from the germline V gene are SGHKS and YYEKEE (reference sequence). The CDR3 runs to 13 residues. This chain links TRBV5-5 with TRBJ2-7; 7 nucleotides line up with TRBD1. Source: PBMCs, taken around atezolizumab (anti-PD-L1) treatment. The clonotype comes from a man in his 60s with urothelial cancer. The CDR3 loop is CASSSLDRNEQYF. As DNA, the CDR3 is TGTGCCAGCAGCTCCCTGGACAGGAACGAGCAGTACTTC.